Listed here are 13 T cell receptor beta chains from one sample, sequenced in a study of T cells in Graves' hyperthyroidism and ophthalmopathy. Amplified regions were TCR beta CDR3 sequences from RNA transcripts. During a first-round RT-PCR of the TCR CDR3, the HTBI primer set was used. TCRdb analysed the multiplex PCR reads with MiXCR anew, one entry per CDR3 protein. The sample gives approximately 690,000 distinct CDR3 sequences, under 25% of which show up once; 34% is in the top ten. Sequencing was carried out using blood. The receptors here all came from a man in his thirties or forties with Graves' ophthalmopathy.

This clonotype was seen many times. The chain joins TRBV11-2 to TRBJ2-7; D remains unclear. V was clipped by 0 bases and J by 3 bases, with 9 bases between them. Looked up from germline, CDR1 is SGHAT and CDR2 is FQNNGV. The CDR3 covers 14 residues. The chain's CDR3 is CASSLEGSVYEQYF. CDR3 sequence (DNA): TGTGCCAGCAGCTTAGAGGGCAGCGTCTACGAGCAGTACTTC.

In this sample, this clonotype turned up a few times. The chain joins TRBV19 to TRBJ1-2, with no clear D. The CDR3 totals 19 residues. Trimming left V 4 bases short and J 0 bases short, with 24 bases between. CDR1 and CDR2 from the germline V gene are LNHDA and SQIVND (reference sequence). In nucleotides, the CDR3 is TGTGCCAGTAGTACACCCAGACCGTTCCCACACTCAGCTAACTATGGCTACACCTTC. As protein: CASSTPRPFPHSANYGYTF. Full variable domain (missing parts from reference TRBV19 and TRBJ1-2): DGGITQSPKYLFRKEGQNVTLSCEQNLNHDAMYWYRQDPGQGLRLIYYSQIVNDFQKGDIAEGYSVSREKKESFPLTVTSAQKNPTAFYLCASSTPRPFPHSANYGYTFGSGTRLTVV.

The chain couples TRBV12-3 or TRBV12-4 to TRBJ2-3; weak D call: TRBD2 (5 bases). The CDR3 sequence is 15 residues long. With 5 bases removed from V and 3 bases from J, the gap between germline ends came to 15 bases. The CDR3 spells CASSPGRGRTDTQYF. Here the CDR3 DNA reads TGTGCCAGCAGTCCTGGTCGGGGTCGGACAGATACGCAGTATTTT.

At least ten counts were recorded for this clonotype. The rearrangement uses TRBV20-1 and TRBJ1-1; weak D call: TRBD1 (6 bases). Germline loops: CDR1 DFQATT, CDR2 SNEGSKA (reference sequence). With 0 bases removed from V and 1 base from J, the gap between germline ends came to 12 bases. This CDR3 contains 15 residues. As DNA, the CDR3 is TGCAGTGCTAGAGATTTCGGGACAACGAACACTGAAGCTTTCTTT. It encodes CSARDFGTTNTEAFF.

The table lists this clonotype with a few counts. V and J are TRBV2 and TRBJ2-3; either TRBD1 or TRBD2 may fit D (6 bases each). V was trimmed by 10 bases and J by 2 bases, leaving 19 bases between them. The CDR3 is 15 amino acids. Germline CDR1 and CDR2: SNHLY and FYNNEI. CDR3 sequence reads: CATQNRGEDTDTQYF. CDR3 nucleotide sequence: TGTGCCACCCAGAATAGGGGGGAGGACACAGATACGCAGTATTTT.

This clonotype occurred a few times. This chain links TRBV28 with TRBJ2-4; a weak D match, TRBD2 (6 bases). The CDR3 spans 12 residues. Deletions cut 5 bases from V and 7 bases from J, with 9 bases between. Germline values: CDR1 MDHEN, CDR2 SYDVKM. CDR3: CASSLSGNIQYF. The CDR3 DNA is TGTGCCAGCAGTCTTAGCGGTAACATTCAGTACTTC. Supplemented by reference TRBV28 and TRBJ2-4, the full variable domain reads DVKVTQSSRYLVKRTGEKVFLECVQDMDHENMFWYRQDPGLGLRLIYFSYDVKMKEKGDIPEGYSVSREKKERFSLILESASTNQTSMYLCASSLSGNIQYFGAGTRLSVL.

The chain recombines TRBV7-2 with TRBJ2-1, with 8 bases that match TRBD1. The CDR3 has 16 amino acids. With 5 bases clipped from V and 5 bases from J, the junction kept 11 bases outside the gene matches. The germline V gene encodes CDR1 SGHTA and CDR2 FQGNSA. The CDR3 DNA reads as TGTGCCAGCAGCCCACCGGGACAGGCACGGGACAATGAGCAGTTCTTC. Protein: CASSPPGQARDNEQFF.

This clonotype was observed a single time. A read error may explain this, as a much larger clone is one base away. The J gene is TRBJ2-1, the V gene TRBV28; 7 nucleotides agree with TRBD2. The CDR3 spans 15 residues. Germline assignment: CDR1 MDHEN and CDR2 SYDVKM. V lost 5 bases to trimming and J lost 0 bases; unmatched junction nucleotides: 4. Here the CDR3 DNA reads TGTGCCAGCAGTGGGAGCGGGGTCTCCTACAATGAGCAGTTCTTC. Its translation is CASSGSGVSYNEQFF.

This chain connects TRBV6-5 to TRBJ2-5; 8 bases align to TRBD1. Trimming removed 2 bases from V and 2 bases from J; junction bases left unmatched: 4. The CDR3 has 15 residues. Germline CDR1 and CDR2: MNHEY and SVGAGI. This CDR3 reads CASSYGGDRQETQYF. The CDR3 nucleotides are TGTGCCAGCAGTTACGGTGGGGACAGGCAAGAGACCCAGTACTTC.

This clonotype was recorded many times. The genes are TRBV20-1 and TRBJ1-5; tentative D call: TRBD1 (5 bases). Germline CDR1 reads DFQATT; CDR2 reads SNEGSKA (reference sequence). Trimming cost V 1 base and J 7 bases, with 17 bases left between them. CDR3 size: 15 residues. Written as DNA, the CDR3 is TGCAGTGCTAGAGGTACCGGGACGTGGGGACAGCCCCAGCATTTT. Protein product: CSARGTGTWGQPQHF.

This clonotype showed up many times. This rearrangement joins TRBV7-2 to TRBJ2-7; the match to TRBD2 covers 8 bases. The ends lost 5 bases at V and 2 bases at J; junction bases unmatched: 8. Germline lookup yields CDR1 SGHTA and CDR2 FQGNSA. The CDR3 loop spans 15 amino acids. The CDR3 DNA follows: TGTGCCAGCAGCCGCAGACTAGCGATGACCTACGAGCAGTACTTC. Translated: CASSRRLAMTYEQYF.

This clonotype appeared a few times. This sequence joins TRBV11-2 and TRBJ2-7, with 8 bases that match TRBD2. Per germline, CDR1 SGHAT and CDR2 FQNNGV. V shed 1 base, J shed 1 base, and the junction held 9 bases outside the gene matches. CDR3 size: 17 residues. This CDR3 is CASSLGVGLAGSYEQYF. The CDR3, as DNA: TGTGCCAGCAGCTTAGGGGTGGGGCTAGCGGGTTCCTACGAGCAGTACTTC.

This clonotype occurred many times. J is TRBJ2-7 and V is TRBV6-1, with 8 bases aligning to TRBD2. Trimming cost V 4 bases and J 1 base; bases outside gene matches: 9. CDR3 length equals 16 residues. Germline V gene sequence: CDR1 MNHNS, CDR2 SASEGT. The CDR3 DNA follows: TGTGCCAGCAGTGCCAGCGGGAGTATTCTGTCCTACGAGCAGTACTTC. Protein sequence: CASSASGSILSYEQYF.